This TCR beta chain was profiled in a study of blood T cell repertoires in COVID-19. Study context: Collection of acute and convalescent COVID-19 samples took place in the United States, Italy and Spain. T cells, B-cell-depleted T cells, or PBMCs supplied cDNA or gDNA.

CDR1 KGHDR and CDR2 SFDVKD come from the germline V gene. The CDR3 has 12 amino acids. The V end was cut by 3 bases, the J end by 9 bases, with 7 bases between. Original processing notes: Estimation of nucleated cell counts was performed using reference gene primer amplification. Clones were read by immunoSEQ multiplex PCR, and TCRdb kept only the in-frame ones, dropping some. D and trimming were read from the DNA, whereas the V and J calls and clone size are those reported in that table. The sample holds fewer than 250,000 clones; roughly 80% are singletons and the top ten take around 6.9%. Sequencing used peripheral blood. The sequence was obtained from a man aged 60-69 years with acute or convalescent COVID-19. The rearrangement joins TRBV24-1 to TRBJ2-2; TRBD2 might be the D (5 bases). The CDR3 region has the DNA TGTGCCACCAGTGATACGGGGTGGGAGCTGTTTTTT. Its translation: CATSDTGWELFF.